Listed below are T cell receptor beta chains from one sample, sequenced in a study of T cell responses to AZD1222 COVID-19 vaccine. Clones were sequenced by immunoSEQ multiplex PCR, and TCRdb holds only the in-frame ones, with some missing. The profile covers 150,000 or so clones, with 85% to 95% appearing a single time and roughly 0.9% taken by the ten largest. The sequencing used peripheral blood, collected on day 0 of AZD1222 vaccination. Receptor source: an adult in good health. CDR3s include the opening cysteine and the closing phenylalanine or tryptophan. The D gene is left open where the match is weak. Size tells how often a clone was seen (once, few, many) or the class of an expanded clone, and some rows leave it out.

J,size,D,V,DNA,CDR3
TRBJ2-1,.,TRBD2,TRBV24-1,TGTGCCACCAGTGATCTCCGCGGGGGGGACAAGTCGTACAATGAGCAGTTCTTC,CATSDLRGGDKSYNEQFF
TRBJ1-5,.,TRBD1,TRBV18,TGTGCCAGCTCGCGACAGGGTACTAGGGATCAGCCCCAGCATTTT,CASSRQGTRDQPQHF
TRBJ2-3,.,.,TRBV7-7,TGTGCTAGCAGCGAACAGGGGGGGGATACAGATACGCAGTATTTT,CASSEQGGDTDTQYF
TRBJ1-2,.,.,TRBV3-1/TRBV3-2,TGTGCCAGCAGCCAAGCCAAAGGACAGTCAAACTATGGCTACACCTTC,CASSQAKGQSNYGYTF
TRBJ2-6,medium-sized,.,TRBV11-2,TGTGCCAGCAGCTTGTACCGCAGTGGGGCCAACGTCCTGACTTTC,CASSLYRSGANVLTF
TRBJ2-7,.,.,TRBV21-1,TGTGCCAGCAGCAAAATAGGGCGGGACGAGGTTAGATACGAGCAGTACTTC,CASSKIGRDEVRYEQYF
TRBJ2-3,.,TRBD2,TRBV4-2,TGTGCCAGCAGCCAAGCGTCTAGCGGGGTAGGGGATACGCAGTATTTT,CASSQASSGVGDTQYF
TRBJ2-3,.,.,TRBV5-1,TGCGCCAGTCGGTACCGGGACCCTCGAGATGATACGCAGTATTTT,CASRYRDPRDDTQYF
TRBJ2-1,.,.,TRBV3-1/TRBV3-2,TGTGCCAGCAGCCAAGTAGGGCAGCTCAGCTCCTACAATGAGCAGTTCTTC,CASSQVGQLSSYNEQFF
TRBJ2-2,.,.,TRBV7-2,TGTGCCAGCAGTGTCCCGGGACTTGCGAACACCGGGGAGCTGTTTTTT,CASSVPGLANTGELFF